The next 15 T cell receptor beta chains were all read from a single sample in a study of blood T cell repertoires in COVID-19. Method: immunoSEQ multiplex PCR; TCRdb's copy keeps in-frame clones and lacks some. The sample has around 220,000 clones, around 90% seen once; the top ten hold under 2.5%. Sequencing was done on a sample of PBMCs or T cells enriched from blood (not recorded which). Every receptor here comes from a woman between 18 and 29 years old who had recovered from COVID-19.

The chain uses TRBV19 and TRBJ2-1, with D possibly being TRBD2 (5 bases). Germline V lookup: CDR1 LNHDA, CDR2 SQIVND (reference sequence). The V and J ends lost 1 base and 10 bases respectively, with 8 bases between them. The CDR3 is 12 amino acids. This chain's CDR3 is CASSIGRGEQFF. The DNA for the CDR3 is TGTGCCAGTAGTATAGGGCGAGGGGAGCAGTTCTTC.

The chain joins TRBV7-8 to TRBJ1-2, with D possibly being TRBD1 (5 bases). Between the trimmed V and J ends, which lost 5 bases and 4 bases, there was a span of 8 bases. This CDR3 region has 12 residues. Germline V CDR1 and CDR2: SGHVS, FQNEAQ. CDR3 sequence reads: CASSLDSYGYTF. As DNA, the CDR3 is TGTGCCAGCAGCCTAGACAGCTATGGCTACACCTTC.

V gene TRBV14 combines with J gene TRBJ2-2; D is possibly TRBD1 (6 bases). V gave up 6 bases and J gave up 0 bases, with 14 bases separating them. The CDR3 totals 16 residues. CDR1 is SGHDN and CDR2 is FVKESK in the germline V gene. The CDR3 reads CASRQTGETNTGELFF. CDR3 DNA: TGTGCCAGCAGGCAGACAGGAGAGACGAACACCGGGGAGCTGTTTTTT. Combining the CDR3 with reference TRBV14 and TRBJ2-2 gives the whole variable domain EAGVTQFPSHSVIEKGQTVTLRCDPISGHDNLYWYRRVMGKEIKFLLHFVKESKQDESGMPNNRFLAERTGGTYSTLKVQPAELEDSGVYFCASRQTGETNTGELFFGEGSRLTVL.

This clone has only a few counts. This sequence joins TRBV27 and TRBJ2-7, with D tentatively TRBD1 (6 bases). The CDR3 covers 13 residues. Looked up from germline, CDR1 is MNHEY and CDR2 is SMNVEV (reference sequence). V was pared by 0 bases and J by 4 bases, with 7 bases between. CDR3 loop: CASSLSRGYEQYF. The CDR3 nucleotides read TGTGCCAGCAGTTTATCGAGGGGGTACGAGCAGTACTTC.

This rearrangement joins TRBV2 to TRBJ2-1; D is perhaps TRBD1 (5 bases). The CDR3 is made up of 12 amino acids. The V gene's germline CDR1 is SNHLY and CDR2 FYNNEI. Trimming removed 5 bases at V and 4 bases at J, with 6 bases between. This CDR3 is CASSQGYNEQFF. The CDR3 DNA is TGTGCCAGCAGTCAGGGTTACAATGAGCAGTTCTTC.

V gene TRBV3-1 (or the pseudogene TRBV3-2) combines with J gene TRBJ2-5, with TRBD2 matching 10 bases. Germline V lookup: CDR1 LGHDT, CDR2 YNNKEL (reference sequence). The CDR3 totals 14 residues. V trimming: 8 bases; J trimming: 1 base; junction bases outside the gene matches: 4. The DNA of the CDR3 is TGTGCCAGCGAAGCGGGGGGGATCCAAGAGACCCAGTACTTC. Residues: CASEAGGIQETQYF.

The chain recombines TRBV7-9 with TRBJ1-5; 9 nucleotides match TRBD1. Germline V gene lookup returns CDR1 SEHNR and CDR2 FQNEAQ (reference sequence). CDR3 length: 14 amino acids. J lost 5 bases, V lost 4 bases, and 3 bases had no gene match. CDR3 in DNA: TGTGCCAGCAGCTACGGGACAGGGCATCAGCCCCAGCATTTT. Its translation: CASSYGTGHQPQHF.

The chain recombines TRBV27 with TRBJ2-7; a possible D gene is TRBD1 (6 bases). The CDR3 is made up of 15 amino acids. Germline V gene sequence: CDR1 MNHEY, CDR2 SMNVEV (reference sequence). Trimming left V 4 bases short and J 2 bases short, with 15 bases between. This CDR3 is CASSYPGQQAYEQYF. Written as DNA, the CDR3 is TGTGCCAGCAGTTATCCGGGACAACAGGCCTACGAGCAGTACTTC.

The V and J genes are TRBV18 and TRBJ2-1; D is possibly TRBD1 (6 bases). The CDR3 runs 14 residues. Germline values: CDR1 KGHSH, CDR2 LQKENI. Trimming removed 2 bases at V and 6 bases at J, with 11 bases between. Here the CDR3 DNA reads TGTGCCAGCTCACCAACACCAGGGGTCAATGAGCAGTTCTTC. Translated, it gives CASSPTPGVNEQFF.

V usage is TRBV24-1 and J usage is TRBJ2-1; 9 nucleotides match TRBD2. Germline loops: CDR1 KGHDR, CDR2 SFDVKD. CDR3 length: 17 residues. The V gene end was trimmed by 9 bases and the J gene end by 0 bases; junction bases not matched to a gene: 11. DNA for the CDR3: TGTGCCACCCAGGGTAGCGGGGGTTATAGCTCCTACAATGAGCAGTTCTTC. This codes for CATQGSGGYSSYNEQFF.

The J gene is TRBJ2-4, the V gene TRBV28; possibly TRBD1 for D (5 bases). V was trimmed by 10 bases and J by 7 bases, leaving 23 bases between them. Germline V gene sequence: CDR1 MDHEN, CDR2 SYDVKM. The CDR3 sequence is 15 residues long. CDR3 amino acids: CATRGTGTIVNIQYF. As DNA, the CDR3 is TGTGCCACGAGAGGAACAGGAACGATCGTCAACATTCAGTACTTC.

The chain recombines TRBV6-5 with TRBJ1-5; weak D call: TRBD1 (5 bases). Trimming removed 5 bases from V and 4 bases from J, with 15 bases in between. Germline V CDR1 and CDR2: MNHEY, SVGAGI. This CDR3 has 15 amino acids. CDR3 bases: TGTGCCAGCAGTCGGGAGGGGATTGGGAATCAGCCCCAGCATTTT. The encoded protein is CASSREGIGNQPQHF.

This chain connects TRBV7-2 to TRBJ1-1; 8 bases match TRBD1. CDR1 and CDR2 from the germline V gene are SGHTA and FQGNSA. The V gene end was trimmed by 1 base and the J gene end by 1 base; junction bases not matched to a gene: 5. This CDR3 has 16 residues. The CDR3 coding sequence is TGTGCCAGCAGCTTAGTAGGGGACAGGTGGAACACTGAAGCTTTCTTT. Encoded protein: CASSLVGDRWNTEAFF.

V is TRBV6-1 and J is TRBJ2-7; D is perhaps TRBD2 (6 bases). V gave up 5 bases and J gave up 9 bases, with 17 bases separating them. Looked up from germline, CDR1 is MNHNS and CDR2 is SASEGT. The CDR3 has 13 amino acids. CDR3: CASSRASDPGQYF. The CDR3 DNA reads as TGTGCCAGCAGTCGCGCTAGCGATCCGGGGCAGTACTTC.

This chain connects TRBV4-1 to TRBJ1-2; TRBD1 might be the D (5 bases). The V and J ends lost 0 bases and 4 bases respectively, with 9 bases between them. The CDR3 is 14 amino acids. Germline V gene data show CDR1 as MGHRA and CDR2 as YSYEKL. The CDR3 loop reads CASSQERGGYGYTF. DNA for the CDR3: TGCGCCAGCAGCCAAGAAAGGGGTGGCTATGGCTACACCTTC.